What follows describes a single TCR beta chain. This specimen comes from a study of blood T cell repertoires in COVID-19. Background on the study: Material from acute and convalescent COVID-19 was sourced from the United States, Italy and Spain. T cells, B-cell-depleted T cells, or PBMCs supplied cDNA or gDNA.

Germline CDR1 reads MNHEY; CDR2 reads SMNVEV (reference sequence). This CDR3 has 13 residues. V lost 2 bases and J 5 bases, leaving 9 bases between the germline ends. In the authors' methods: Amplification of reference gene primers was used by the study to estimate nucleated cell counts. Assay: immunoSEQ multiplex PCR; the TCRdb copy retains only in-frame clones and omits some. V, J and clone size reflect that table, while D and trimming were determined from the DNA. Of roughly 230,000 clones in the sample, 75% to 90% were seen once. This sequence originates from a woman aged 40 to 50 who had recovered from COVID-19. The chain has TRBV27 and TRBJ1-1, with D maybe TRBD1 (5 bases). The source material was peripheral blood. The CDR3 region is CASSLRGWTEAFF. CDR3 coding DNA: TGTGCCAGCAGTTTACGGGGGTGGACTGAAGCTTTCTTT.